One and the same sample provided the 9 T cell receptor beta chains below, sequenced in a study of PD-1 blockade in classical Hodgkin lymphoma. All patients experienced relapse after autologous stem cell transplantation, and brentuximab vedotin exposure was variable. Here immunoSEQ multiplex PCR was the method, and the copy in TCRdb shows in-frame clones only, minus some. Among 25,000 to 30,000 clones, 85% to 90% were seen once, and the ten largest hold around 2.7%. The material was peripheral blood mononuclear cells (PBMCs), obtained at baseline. These receptors all stem from a human donor with classical Hodgkin lymphoma.

V is TRBV27 and J is TRBJ2-5; D is undetermined. The CDR3 covers 13 residues. Germline V gives CDR1 MNHEY, CDR2 SMNVEV (reference sequence). V was cut by 3 bases and J by 1 base, with 6 bases left in between. CDR3 bases: TGTGCCAGCAGTTTTTCCCCCCAAGAGACCCAGTACTTC. Encoded protein: CASSFSPQETQYF.

CDR3 DNA sequence: TGTGCCAGCAGCTTTCGGTCTGGGGCCAACGTCCTGACTTTC. The encoded protein is CASSFRSGANVLTF. The chain recombines TRBV9 with TRBJ2-6, with D uncertain. Germline assignment: CDR1 SGDLS and CDR2 YYNGEE. Deletions cut 4 bases from V and 1 base from J, with 6 bases between. This CDR3 is 14 amino acids long.

This sequence joins TRBV2 and TRBJ2-2; TRBD2 is a possible D gene (6 bases). Trimming cost V 6 bases and J 0 bases, with 8 bases left between them. Germline values: CDR1 SNHLY, CDR2 FYNNEI. This CDR3 is 14 amino acids long. CDR3 residues: CASSGGANTGELFF. The CDR3 DNA follows: TGTGCCAGCAGCGGGGGTGCGAACACCGGGGAGCTGTTTTTT.

The gene calls are TRBV6-6 and TRBJ2-5, with D unresolved. The CDR3 runs 14 residues. Trimming took off 2 bases at V and 3 bases at J, with 10 bases between the two ends. CDR1 and CDR2 (germline): MNHNY, SVGAGI (reference sequence). The DNA for the CDR3 is TGTGCCAGCAGTTACGGTAGGAATGAAGAGACCCAGTACTTC. Encoded protein: CASSYGRNEETQYF.

The chain recombines TRBV6-5 with TRBJ1-6; D is perhaps TRBD1 (6 bases). This CDR3 is 14 amino acids long. CDR1 and CDR2 from the germline V gene are MNHEY and SVGAGI. Trimming shortened V by 0 bases and J by 10 bases, and 10 bases separated the two germline ends. The DNA for the CDR3 is TGTGCCAGCAGTTACTCGGACAGTAGCTCACCCCTCCACTTT. Protein sequence: CASSYSDSSSPLHF.

This chain joins TRBV6-9 and TRBJ2-5; tentatively, D is TRBD1 (6 bases). CDR3 size: 13 residues. Trimming took 6 bases from V and 3 from J, leaving 11 bases between them. CDR1 is MNHGY and CDR2 is SVAAGI in the germline V gene. CDR3 sequence (DNA): TGTGCCAGCAGCCGCGGACAGAAAGAGACCCAGTACTTC. Translated, it gives CASSRGQKETQYF.

J is TRBJ1-1 and V is TRBV5-4, with D perhaps matching TRBD1 (5 bases). Trimming took 1 base from V and 0 from J, leaving 10 bases between them. CDR1 is SGHNT, CDR2 YYREEE, per germline (reference sequence). This CDR3 has 15 amino acids. The CDR3, as DNA: TGTGCCAGCAGCTTGTTGGGACGGATGAACACTGAAGCTTTCTTT. Its translation is CASSLLGRMNTEAFF.

The CDR3 region has the DNA TGTGCCAGCGGGCAGACCAACACCGGGGAGCTGTTTTTT. It yields the protein CASGQTNTGELFF. The chain uses TRBV7-3 and TRBJ2-2; unclear D gene. The V gene's germline CDR1 is SGHTA and CDR2 FQGTGA. The CDR3 has 13 residues. The V gene lost 8 bases and the J gene lost 2 bases, with 9 bases spanning the gap.

The rearrangement links TRBV5-1 to TRBJ2-7, with 12 bases lining up with TRBD2. V lost 3 bases to trimming and J lost 5 bases; unmatched junction nucleotides: 3. CDR3 length: 14 residues. Germline lookup yields CDR1 SGHRS and CDR2 YFSETQ. This chain's CDR3 is CASSSGLAGNEQYF. In DNA form, the CDR3 reads TGCGCCAGCAGCTCAGGACTAGCGGGGAACGAGCAGTACTTC.